A selection of T cell receptor beta chains follows, all from one sample in a study of T-cell reconstitution after alpha-beta-depleted transplantation in children. TCRdb ran MiXCR on the PCR reads and lists one entry per CDR3 protein. The sample lists roughly 300,000 distinct CDR3 sequences; over 9% were seen once. The sample here was PBMCs from the stem cell graft donor, taken from the stem cell graft. Receptors originate from a human donor who donated a stem cell graft to a child with acute lymphoblastic leukemia. Both conserved end residues are part of each CDR3. The D gene is left open where the match is weak. For some rows the clone size is stated as once, few or many, or as a class when expanded; others skip it.

v_gene	abundance	d_gene	j_gene	CDR3aa	CDR3nt
TRBV20-1	-	TRBD2	TRBJ2-7	CCARGLGKGSSYEQYF	TGCTGTGCTAGAGGACTAGGGAAGGGAAGCTCCTACGAGCAGTACTTC
TRBV6-1	few	TRBD1	TRBJ2-3	CATDRGQRTDTQYF	TGTGCCACTGACAGGGGCCAACGCACAGATACGCAGTATTTT
TRBV12-3/TRBV12-4	few	TRBD2	TRBJ2-1	CASSFGGRSGNEQFF	TGTGCCAGCAGTTTCGGCGGGAGATCGGGGAATGAGCAGTTCTTC
TRBV5-8	few	TRBD2	TRBJ2-7	CASSVVGGAGYEQYF	TGTGCCAGCAGCGTAGTGGGAGGGGCTGGGTACGAGCAGTACTTC
TRBV12-3/TRBV12-4	few	-	TRBJ2-3	CASSSPFTGIMTDTQYF	TGTGCCAGCAGTTCGCCTTTCACAGGGATAATGACAGATACGCAGTATTTT
TRBV13	few	-	TRBJ2-7	CASRPRTVGEQYF	TGTGCCAGCAGACCCCGGACAGTGGGCGAGCAGTACTTC
TRBV28	few	-	TRBJ2-5	CASQKETQYF	TGTGCCAGTCAGAAAGAGACCCAGTACTTC
TRBV7-9	-	-	TRBJ1-1	CASSSTLAGGPPEAFF	TGTGCCAGCAGCTCCACGTTAGCCGGGGGGCCCCCTGAAGCTTTCTTT
TRBV28	few	-	TRBJ2-7	CASRRGNEQYF	TGTGCCAGCCGTAGGGGCAACGAGCAGTACTTC
TRBV7-6	-	TRBD2	TRBJ2-1	CPSSLVPRGGMTANEQFF	TGTCCCAGCAGCTTAGTCCCTCGGGGGGGGATGACGGCAAATGAGCAGTTCTTC
TRBV4-2	many	TRBD1	TRBJ2-7	CASSQTGTGTYEQYF	TGTGCCAGCAGCCAGACCGGGACAGGAACCTACGAGCAGTACTTC
TRBV12-3/TRBV12-4	many	-	TRBJ1-1	CASSSKRGTEAFF	TGTGCCAGCAGTTCTAAGAGGGGTACTGAAGCTTTCTTT
TRBV12-3/TRBV12-4	-	-	TRBJ1-5	CASSFSQSGNQPQHF	TGTGCCAGCAGTTTTTCGCAGTCAGGCAATCAGCCCCAGCATTTT
TRBV24-1	-	-	TRBJ2-5	CATSDPGTNQETQYF	TGTGCCACCAGTGATCCCGGGACAAACCAAGAGACCCAGTACTTC
TRBV20-1	few	TRBD2	TRBJ2-5	CSAREGGGWGETQYF	TGCAGTGCTAGAGAGGGCGGGGGATGGGGCGAGACCCAGTACTTC
TRBV5-6	few	-	TRBJ1-2	CASSLLQPGRFFIWSGYTF	TGTGCCAGCAGCCTCCTTCAACCGGGACGGTTTTTTATTTGGAGTGGCTACACCTTC
TRBV12-3/TRBV12-4	-	-	TRBJ2-3	CASSSGFPGDTQYF	TGTGCCAGCAGTTCGGGGTTTCCCGGGGATACGCAGTATTTT
TRBV12-3/TRBV12-4	-	-	TRBJ2-7	CASSFSGGGAYEQYF	TGTGCCAGCAGTTTTTCTGGCGGTGGGGCTTACGAGCAGTACTTC
TRBV30	-	-	TRBJ1-5	CAWSSSAGNQPQHF	TGTGCCTGGAGTTCCTCGGCTGGCAATCAGCCCCAGCATTTT
TRBV7-9	-	TRBD2	TRBJ2-7	CASSMGLADYHEQYF	TGTGCCAGCAGCATGGGACTAGCGGATTACCACGAGCAGTACTTC
TRBV11-2	many	-	TRBJ2-7	CASSFNTGSPSYEQYF	TGTGCCAGCAGCTTCAACACAGGGTCTCCTTCCTACGAGCAGTACTTC
TRBV3-1	-	TRBD2	TRBJ2-7	CASSQAGGPYEQYF	TGTGCCAGCAGCCAAGCGGGAGGGCCGTACGAGCAGTACTTC
TRBV7-2	few	-	TRBJ1-2	CASSLATAKTSAGYTF	TGTGCCAGCAGCTTAGCCACAGCGAAAACCTCTGCTGGCTACACCTTC
TRBV7-9	-	-	TRBJ2-5	CASSLRARSLGETQYF	TGTGCCAGCAGCTTAAGGGCCCGATCTCTGGGAGAGACCCAGTACTTC
TRBV18	-	-	TRBJ2-3	CASSPERKNTQYF	TGTGCCAGCTCACCAGAAAGAAAGAATACGCAGTATTTT